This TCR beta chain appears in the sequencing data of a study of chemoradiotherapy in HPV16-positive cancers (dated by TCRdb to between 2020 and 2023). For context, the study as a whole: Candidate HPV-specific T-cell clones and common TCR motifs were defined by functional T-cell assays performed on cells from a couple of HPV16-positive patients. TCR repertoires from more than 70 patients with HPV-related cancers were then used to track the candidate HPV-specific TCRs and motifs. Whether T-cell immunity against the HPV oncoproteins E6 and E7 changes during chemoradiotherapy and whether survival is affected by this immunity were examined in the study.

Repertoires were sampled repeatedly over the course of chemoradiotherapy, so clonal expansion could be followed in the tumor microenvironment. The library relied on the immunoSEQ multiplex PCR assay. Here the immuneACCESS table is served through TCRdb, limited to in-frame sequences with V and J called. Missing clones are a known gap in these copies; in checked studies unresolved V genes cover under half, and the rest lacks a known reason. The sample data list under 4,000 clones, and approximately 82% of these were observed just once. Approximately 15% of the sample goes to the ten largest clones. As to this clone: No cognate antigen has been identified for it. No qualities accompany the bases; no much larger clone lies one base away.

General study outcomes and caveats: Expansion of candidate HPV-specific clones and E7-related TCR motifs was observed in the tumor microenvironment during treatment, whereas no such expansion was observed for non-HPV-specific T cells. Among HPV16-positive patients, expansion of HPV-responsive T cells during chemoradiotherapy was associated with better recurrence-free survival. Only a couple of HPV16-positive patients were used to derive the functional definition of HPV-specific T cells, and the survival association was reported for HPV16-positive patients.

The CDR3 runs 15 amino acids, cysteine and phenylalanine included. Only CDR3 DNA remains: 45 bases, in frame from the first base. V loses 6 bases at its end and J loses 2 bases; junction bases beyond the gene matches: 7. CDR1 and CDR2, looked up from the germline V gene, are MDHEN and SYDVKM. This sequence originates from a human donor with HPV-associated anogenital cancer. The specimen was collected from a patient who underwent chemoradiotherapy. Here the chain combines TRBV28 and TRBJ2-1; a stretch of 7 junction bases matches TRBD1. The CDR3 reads CASRAEGAAYNEQFF. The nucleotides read TGTGCCAGCAGAGCCGAGGGGGCCGCCTACAATGAGCAGTTCTTC. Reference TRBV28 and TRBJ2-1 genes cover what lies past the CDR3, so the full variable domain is DVKVTQSSRYLVKRTGEKVFLECVQDMDHENMFWYRQDPGLGLRLIYFSYDVKMKEKGDIPEGYSVSREKKERFSLILESASTNQTSMYLCASRAEGAAYNEQFFGPGTRLTVL.